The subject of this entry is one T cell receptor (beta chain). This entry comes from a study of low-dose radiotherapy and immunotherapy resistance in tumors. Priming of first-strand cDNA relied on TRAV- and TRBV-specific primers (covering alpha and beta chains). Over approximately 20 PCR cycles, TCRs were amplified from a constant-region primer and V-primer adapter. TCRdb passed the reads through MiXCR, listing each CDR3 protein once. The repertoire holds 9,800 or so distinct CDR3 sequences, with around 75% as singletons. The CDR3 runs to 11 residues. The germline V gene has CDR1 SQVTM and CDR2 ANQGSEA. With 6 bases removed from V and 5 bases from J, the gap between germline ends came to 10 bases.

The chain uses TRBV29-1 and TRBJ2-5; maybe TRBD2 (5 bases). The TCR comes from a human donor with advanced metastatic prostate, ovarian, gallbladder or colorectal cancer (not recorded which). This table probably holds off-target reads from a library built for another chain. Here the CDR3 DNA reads TGCAGCGTGGGAGAAGTGGAGACCCAGTACTTC. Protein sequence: CSVGEVETQYF.